Listed below are T cell receptor beta chains from one sample, sequenced in a study of cytomegalovirus exposure and HLA in healthy donors. Generated by immunoSEQ multiplex PCR, the TCRdb table keeps only in-frame clones and is missing some. The sample carries tens of thousands of clones, about 78% recorded once. The sequencing sample was made of PBMCs. The source is a woman aged 35 to 49 in good health and CMV-seropositive. Both conserved end residues are part of each CDR3. The order of the fields is D gene, J gene, V gene, clone size, CDR3 protein, CDR3 DNA. The D gene is left open where the match is weak. Rows may omit the clone size; those that give it use once, few, many or a size class.

D: TRBD2; J: TRBJ2-1; V: TRBV15; size: .; CDR3: CATSRTGGRLAPGYNEQFF; DNA: TGTGCCACCAGCAGAACGGGTGGGAGACTAGCACCGGGCTACAATGAGCAGTTCTTC
D: .; J: TRBJ1-1; V: TRBV6-5; size: .; CDR3: CASSYSFVWRDTEAFF; DNA: TGTGCCAGCAGTTACTCGTTCGTATGGAGGGACACTGAAGCTTTCTTT
D: .; J: TRBJ2-3; V: TRBV7-9; size: .; CDR3: CASSTQAASTDTQYF; DNA: TGTGCCAGCAGCACGCAGGCAGCTAGCACAGATACGCAGTATTTT
D: .; J: TRBJ2-7; V: TRBV30; size: .; CDR3: CAWSVEGSEQYF; DNA: TGTGCCTGGAGTGTAGAAGGGAGCGAGCAGTACTTC
D: .; J: TRBJ2-2; V: TRBV7-6; size: .; CDR3: CASSLSGRVSGELFF; DNA: TGTGCCAGCAGCTTAAGTGGCAGGGTGAGCGGGGAGCTGTTTTTT
D: .; J: TRBJ2-2; V: TRBV18; size: .; CDR3: CASSPQFSTGELFF; DNA: TGTGCCAGCTCACCCCAATTTTCCACCGGGGAGCTGTTTTTT
D: TRBD1; J: TRBJ1-5; V: TRBV28; size: .; CDR3: CASLGQLSNQPQHF; DNA: TGTGCCAGTCTGGGACAGCTTAGCAATCAGCCCCAGCATTTT
D: TRBD1; J: TRBJ2-7; V: TRBV19; size: few; CDR3: CASSRQDPAGQGAYEQYF; DNA: TGTGCCAGTAGTCGCCAAGATCCGGCTGGACAGGGGGCCTACGAGCAGTACTTC
D: .; J: TRBJ1-2; V: TRBV29-1; size: .; CDR3: CSVVDDSDGYTF; DNA: TGCAGCGTTGTTGACGACAGTGATGGCTACACCTTC
D: TRBD1; J: TRBJ1-3; V: TRBV18; size: .; CDR3: CASSLGQGVSGNTIYF; DNA: TGTGCCAGCTCATTGGGACAGGGAGTGTCTGGAAACACCATATATTTT
D: TRBD1; J: TRBJ1-5; V: TRBV27; size: .; CDR3: CASSLTGGQPQHF; DNA: TGTGCCAGCAGTTTGACAGGGGGTCAGCCCCAGCATTTT
D: TRBD2; J: TRBJ2-3; V: TRBV29-1; size: .; CDR3: CSLKRLAGADTQYF; DNA: TGCAGCCTCAAGAGGCTAGCGGGGGCAGATACGCAGTATTTT
D: .; J: TRBJ2-6; V: TRBV18; size: once; CDR3: CASSPRVSGANVLTF; DNA: TGTGCCAGCTCACCGAGGGTGTCTGGGGCCAACGTCCTGACTTTC
D: .; J: TRBJ2-2; V: TRBV5-1; size: .; CDR3: CASRVAQLNTGELFF; DNA: TGCGCCAGCAGGGTGGCACAGCTGAACACCGGGGAGCTGTTTTTT
D: .; J: TRBJ1-2; V: TRBV11-2; size: .; CDR3: CASSRIADAGYTF; DNA: TGTGCCAGCAGCCGTATAGCGGACGCTGGCTACACCTTC
D: .; J: TRBJ2-7; V: TRBV6-5; size: .; CDR3: CASSEDGVAAF; DNA: TGTGCCAGCAGTGAAGATGGGGTAGCGGCGTTC
D: .; J: TRBJ1-3; V: TRBV29-1; size: .; CDR3: CSVGAVHQGTIYF; DNA: TGCAGCGTTGGCGCGGTTCATCAGGGCACCATATATTTT
D: TRBD1; J: TRBJ1-6; V: TRBV7-9; size: .; CDR3: CSSSLSQPGQGPLHF; DNA: TGTTCCAGCAGCCTTAGCCAACCGGGACAGGGACCCCTCCACTTT
D: TRBD1; J: TRBJ2-7; V: TRBV19; size: .; CDR3: CASRRQGYYEQYF; DNA: TGTGCCAGTAGACGACAGGGATACTACGAGCAGTACTTC
D: .; J: TRBJ2-5; V: TRBV6-1; size: .; CDR3: CALWGAGVETQYF; DNA: TGTGCCTTATGGGGGGCGGGGGTAGAGACCCAGTACTTC
D: .; J: TRBJ1-1; V: TRBV2; size: .; CDR3: CASRAFGTEAFF; DNA: TGTGCCAGCAGGGCTTTTGGCACTGAAGCTTTCTTT
D: TRBD2; J: TRBJ2-7; V: TRBV5-1; size: .; CDR3: CASSFSGGAYEQYF; DNA: TGCGCCAGCAGCTTTAGCGGGGGGGCCTACGAGCAGTACTTC
D: .; J: TRBJ2-5; V: TRBV7-2; size: .; CDR3: CASSQDYVETQYF; DNA: TGTGCCAGCAGCCAAGACTACGTAGAGACCCAGTACTTC
D: TRBD2; J: TRBJ2-4; V: TRBV4-3; size: .; CDR3: CASKGGTKNIQYF; DNA: TGCGCCAGCAAGGGAGGGACCAAAAACATTCAGTACTTC
D: .; J: TRBJ1-4; V: TRBV7-8; size: .; CDR3: CASSFLNGATNEKLFF; DNA: TGTGCCAGCAGCTTTCTTAACGGGGCAACTAATGAAAAACTGTTTTTT
D: .; J: TRBJ1-2; V: TRBV6-6; size: .; CDR3: CASSYSAGNGYTF; DNA: TGTGCCAGCAGTTACTCCGCGGGGAATGGCTACACCTTC
D: .; J: TRBJ2-7; V: TRBV5-4; size: .; CDR3: CASSADSPYEQYF; DNA: TGTGCCAGCAGCGCGGACAGTCCCTACGAGCAGTACTTC
D: .; J: TRBJ2-5; V: TRBV5-1; size: once; CDR3: CASSLQVQETQYF; DNA: TGCGCCAGCAGCTTACAGGTACAAGAGACCCAGTACTTC
D: TRBD2; J: TRBJ2-7; V: TRBV7-8; size: .; CDR3: CASSETSGVFYEQYF; DNA: TGTGCCAGCAGCGAGACTAGCGGGGTCTTCTACGAGCAGTACTTC
D: .; J: TRBJ2-2; V: TRBV19; size: .; CDR3: CASKWGRVNTGELFF; DNA: TGTGCCAGTAAATGGGGCAGGGTGAACACCGGGGAGCTGTTTTTT
D: .; J: TRBJ2-1; V: TRBV10-3; size: .; CDR3: CAISEANGSEQFF; DNA: TGTGCCATCAGTGAGGCGAATGGTAGTGAGCAGTTCTTC
D: .; J: TRBJ1-1; V: TRBV14; size: few; CDR3: CASSQVTGTEAFF; DNA: TGTGCCAGCAGCCAAGTTACGGGGACTGAAGCTTTCTTT
D: .; J: TRBJ1-4; V: TRBV28; size: .; CDR3: CASSKQGHLEKLFF; DNA: TGTGCCAGCAGTAAACAGGGACACCTTGAAAAACTGTTTTTT
D: .; J: TRBJ1-4; V: TRBV19; size: .; CDR3: CASSNERYEKLFF; DNA: TGTGCCAGTAGTAATGAACGGTACGAAAAACTGTTTTTT
D: .; J: TRBJ2-7; V: TRBV10-3; size: .; CDR3: CAISSGLLYERYF; DNA: TGTGCCATCAGTTCGGGACTGCTCTACGAGCGGTACTTC
D: TRBD1; J: TRBJ2-2; V: TRBV19; size: few; CDR3: CASSAWTGGGDGELFF; DNA: TGTGCCAGTAGTGCCTGGACAGGGGGCGGGGACGGGGAGCTGTTTTTT
D: TRBD2; J: TRBJ2-1; V: TRBV29-1; size: .; CDR3: CSAWTSGASSYNEQFF; DNA: TGCAGCGCATGGACTAGCGGGGCAAGCTCCTACAATGAGCAGTTCTTC
D: TRBD1; J: TRBJ1-2; V: TRBV6-1; size: .; CDR3: CASSEAQTGVFYGYTF; DNA: TGTGCCAGCAGTGAAGCCCAGACAGGGGTTTTCTATGGCTACACCTTC
D: .; J: TRBJ2-2; V: TRBV5-4; size: .; CDR3: CASSRSSTGELFF; DNA: TGTGCCAGCAGTCGTAGTAGTACCGGGGAGCTGTTTTTT
D: .; J: TRBJ1-6; V: TRBV27; size: .; CDR3: CASSLAQGSNSPLHF; DNA: TGTGCCAGCAGCTTAGCCCAGGGAAGTAATTCACCCCTCCACTTT
D: .; J: TRBJ1-5; V: TRBV16; size: few; CDR3: CASSQRGDWQPQHF; DNA: TGTGCCAGCAGCCAACGGGGGGACTGGCAGCCCCAGCATTTT
D: .; J: TRBJ1-4; V: TRBV7-2; size: .; CDR3: CASSLGWRGKLFF; DNA: TGTGCCAGCAGCTTAGGGTGGAGAGGAAAACTGTTTTTT